This entry lists 2 T cell receptor beta chains sequenced from one sample in a study of metastatic and nonmetastatic thyroid tumors. TCRdb re-analyzed the PCR reads through MiXCR. The sample shows 40,000 to 50,000 clones, about 4.3% of them seen only once. No treatment of any kind had been given to any patient before thyroid surgery. Material: blood. All receptors come from a female donor with papillary thyroid cancer or a benign thyroid nodule (not recorded which). Some clones in this sample may be carry-over from other donors' samples.

This clone was counted a few times. CDR3 nucleotide sequence: TGTGCCAGCAGCCAAAGGGGGGACAGGGGCTACGAGCAGTACTTC. Translation gives CASSQRGDRGYEQYF. The chain uses TRBV7-8 and TRBJ2-7; 10 nucleotides match TRBD1. The CDR3 runs to 15 residues. V dropped 5 bases and J dropped 3; count of bases not matched to a gene: 7. Germline loops: CDR1 SGHVS, CDR2 FQNEAQ.

Remarks on this clone: This is likely a read error, given that the CDR3 carries no conserved phenylalanine or tryptophan at its end. Because the CDR3's place on the DNA is in doubt, the DNA is left out and the CDR3 is given as listed by TCRdb. The chain joins TRBV7-9 to TRBJ2-1; TRBD1 reflects the table's D call only, with no check against the DNA. The CDR3 adds up to 15 amino acids, both ends counted. Germline V gene lookup returns CDR1 SEHNR and CDR2 FQNEAQ (reference sequence). CDR3 loop: CASSYGGPSYYEQLI.